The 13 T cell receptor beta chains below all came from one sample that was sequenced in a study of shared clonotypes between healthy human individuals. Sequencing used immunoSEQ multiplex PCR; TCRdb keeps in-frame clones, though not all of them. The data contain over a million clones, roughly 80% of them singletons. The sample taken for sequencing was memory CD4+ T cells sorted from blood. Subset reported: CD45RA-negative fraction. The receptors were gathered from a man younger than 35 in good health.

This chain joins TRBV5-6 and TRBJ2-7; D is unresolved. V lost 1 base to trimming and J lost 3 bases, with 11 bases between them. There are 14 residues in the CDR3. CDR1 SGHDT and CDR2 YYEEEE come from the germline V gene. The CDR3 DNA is TGTGCCAGCAGCTTGAGGCAGGTTAACTACGAGCAGTACTTC. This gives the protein CASSLRQVNYEQYF.

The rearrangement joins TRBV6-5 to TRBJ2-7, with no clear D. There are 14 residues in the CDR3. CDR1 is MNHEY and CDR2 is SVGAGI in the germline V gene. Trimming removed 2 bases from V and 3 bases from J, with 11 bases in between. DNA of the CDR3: TGTGCCAGCAGTTACGCAGATACAAACTACGAGCAGTACTTC. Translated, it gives CASSYADTNYEQYF.

The CDR3 is CASSLLGIETQYF. Written as DNA, the CDR3 is TGCGCCAGCAGCTTGCTGGGAATCGAGACCCAGTACTTC. The chain combines TRBV5-1 with TRBJ2-5; D unresolved. Germline-derived CDR1 and CDR2 are SGHRS and YFSETQ. V was pared by 1 base and J by 5 bases, with 9 bases between. The CDR3 extends over 13 amino acids.

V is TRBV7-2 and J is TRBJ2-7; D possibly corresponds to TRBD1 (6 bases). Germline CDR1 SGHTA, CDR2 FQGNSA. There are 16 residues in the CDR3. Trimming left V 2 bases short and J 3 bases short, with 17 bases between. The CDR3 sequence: CASSLWGHGQDYEQYF. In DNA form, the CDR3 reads TGTGCCAGCAGCTTATGGGGACATGGTCAAGACTACGAGCAGTACTTC.

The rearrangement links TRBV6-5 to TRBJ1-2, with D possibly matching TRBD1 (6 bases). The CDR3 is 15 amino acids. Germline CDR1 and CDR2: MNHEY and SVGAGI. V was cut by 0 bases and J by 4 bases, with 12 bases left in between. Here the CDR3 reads CASSYSDRYPYGYTF. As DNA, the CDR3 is TGTGCCAGCAGTTACTCGGACAGATACCCCTATGGCTACACCTTC.

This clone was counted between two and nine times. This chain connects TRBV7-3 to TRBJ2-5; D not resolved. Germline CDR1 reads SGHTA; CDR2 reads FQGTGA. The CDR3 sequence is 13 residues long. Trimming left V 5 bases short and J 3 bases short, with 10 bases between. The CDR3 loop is CASSLTGKETQYF. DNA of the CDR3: TGTGCCAGCAGCCTGACTGGGAAAGAGACCCAGTACTTC.

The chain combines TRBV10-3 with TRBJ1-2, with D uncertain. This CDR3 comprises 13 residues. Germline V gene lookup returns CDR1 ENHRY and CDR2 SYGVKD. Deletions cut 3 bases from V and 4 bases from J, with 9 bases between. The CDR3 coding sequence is TGTGCCATCAGTGATGACGGTGCCTATGGCTACACCTTC. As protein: CAISDDGAYGYTF.

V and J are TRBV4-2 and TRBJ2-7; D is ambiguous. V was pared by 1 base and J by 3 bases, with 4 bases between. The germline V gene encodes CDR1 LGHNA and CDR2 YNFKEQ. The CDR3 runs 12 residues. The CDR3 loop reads CASSQADYEQYF. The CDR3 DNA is TGTGCCAGCAGCCAAGCGGACTACGAGCAGTACTTC.

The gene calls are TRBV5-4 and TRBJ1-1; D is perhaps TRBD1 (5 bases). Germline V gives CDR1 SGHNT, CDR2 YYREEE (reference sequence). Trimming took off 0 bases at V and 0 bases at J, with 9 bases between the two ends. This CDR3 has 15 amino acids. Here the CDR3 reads CASSLGTTVNTEAFF. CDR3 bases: TGTGCCAGCAGCTTGGGAACGACAGTGAACACTGAAGCTTTCTTT.

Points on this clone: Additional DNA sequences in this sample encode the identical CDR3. CDR3 protein: CAISPSGTDTQYF. The DNA for the CDR3 is TGTGCCATCAGTCCTAGCGGCACAGATACGCAGTATTTT. This sequence joins TRBV10-3 and TRBJ2-3, with D possibly TRBD2 on 6 matching bases. Germline V gene data show CDR1 as ENHRY and CDR2 as SYGVKD. Trimming took off 5 bases at V and 1 base at J, with 7 bases between the two ends. CDR3 size: 13 residues.

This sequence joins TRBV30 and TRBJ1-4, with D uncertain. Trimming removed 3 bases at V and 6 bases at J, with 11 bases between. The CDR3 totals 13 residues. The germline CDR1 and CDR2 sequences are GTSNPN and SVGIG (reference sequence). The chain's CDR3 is CAWSGGFYEKLFF. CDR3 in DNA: TGTGCCTGGAGCGGCGGCTTTTATGAAAAACTGTTTTTT.

Here the CDR3 DNA reads TGCGCCAGCAGCTTGGTATCTAGCGAAACAGATACGCAGTATTTT. This encodes CASSLVSSETDTQYF. This chain joins TRBV5-1 and TRBJ2-3, with D possibly matching TRBD2 (6 bases). Between the trimmed V and J ends, which lost 0 bases and 3 bases, there was a span of 11 bases. Germline CDR1 is SGHRS and CDR2 is YFSETQ. CDR3 length equals 15 residues.

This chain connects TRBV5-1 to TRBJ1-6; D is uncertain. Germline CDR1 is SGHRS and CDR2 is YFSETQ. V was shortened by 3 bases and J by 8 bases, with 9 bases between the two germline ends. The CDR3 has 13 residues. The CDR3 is CASSSEMYSPLHF. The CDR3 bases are TGCGCCAGCAGCTCTGAGATGTATTCACCCCTCCACTTT.